This T cell receptor beta chain was recovered during a study of monozygotic twins with inflammatory bowel disease. The germline CDR1 and CDR2 sequences are SGDLS and YYNGEE. There are 14 residues in the CDR3. Study-wide findings and caveats: Inverse Simpson values showed less TCRbeta diversity in IBD patients than in their healthy co-twins. It was not supported that a single strong signal or clonotype was associated with IBD. Patients got different immunosuppressive treatments, which may have made their repertoires more variable. Possibly reflecting limited power, no difference in repertoire similarity was found between concordant and discordant twins.

With regard to this clonotype: Its target is not known.

TCRdb reworked the 5' RACE reads into one entry per CDR3 protein, no DNA. The sample spans some 400,000 distinct CDR3 sequences; the ten largest clones claim approximately 2.4%. The chain couples TRBV9 to TRBJ2-3. Sequencing was carried out using blood. The clonotype originates from a human donor with ulcerative colitis or Crohn's disease, or a healthy co-twin of an affected twin (not recorded which). CDR3: CASSTGISTDTQYF.